The 16 T cell receptor beta chains below all came from one sample that was sequenced in a study of post-analysis software for immune sequencing data (dated by TCRdb to about 2015). For these receptors, no antigen is known. The library came from PCR. The data were produced on an Illumina HiSeq 2500. To reduce PCR and sequencing biases, unique molecular identifiers were incorporated into the TCR beta cDNA libraries. In-frame beta chains were kept once TCRdb had trimmed the public reads at Q25 with fastp and called clones with MiXCR. CDR3 protein sequences are deduplicated, and each keeps its most common genes and DNA. The sample table lists just over 250,000 distinct CDR3 sequences, 36% of them with a count of one. Of the sample, under 5.5% falls within the top ten clones. Here is what the overall study found, with its caveats: Significantly higher frequencies in patients than in controls were found for roughly 5 TRBV segments, including TRBV5-6, TRBV5-1 and TRBV20-1.

Material for sequencing was blood. All receptors derive from a girl aged 10 to 17 with multiple sclerosis.

This clonotype was observed many times. The chain is built from TRBV6-1 and TRBJ1-2; the D is unclear. V was clipped by 1 base and J by 2 bases, with 14 bases between them. CDR3 length: 16 residues. CDR1 is MNHNS and CDR2 is SASEGT in the germline V gene. DNA for the CDR3: TGTGCCAGCAGTGAAGGGCCTTTTCGGGCCAACTATGGCTACACCTTC. Its protein is CASSEGPFRANYGYTF.

This clonotype has a handful of counts. The chain links TRBV20-1 to TRBJ1-1; possibly TRBD1 for D (5 bases). Trimming took off 2 bases at V and 1 base at J, with 26 bases between the two ends. The germline V gene encodes CDR1 DFQATT and CDR2 SNEGSKA (reference sequence). The CDR3 runs to 19 residues. CDR3 protein: CSARPSPTTTDRPNTEAFF. The CDR3 DNA reads TGCAGTGCTAGACCCTCACCCACCACCACCGACAGACCGAACACTGAAGCTTTCTTT.

There are many counts of this clonotype. V gene TRBV5-1 combines with J gene TRBJ2-5; 10 nucleotides agree with TRBD1. The V gene end was trimmed by 4 bases and the J gene end by 5 bases; junction bases not matched to a gene: 8. From germline, CDR1 is SGHRS and CDR2 YFSETQ. This CDR3 spans 15 amino acids. The CDR3 DNA follows: TGCGCCAGCAGCGGAGGACAGGGGGGTTATGAGACCCAGTACTTC. It yields the protein CASSGGQGGYETQYF.

This clonotype has a count of ten or more. This rearrangement joins TRBV2 to TRBJ1-2; 7 bases align to TRBD1. This CDR3 has 17 amino acids. Germline V gene sequence: CDR1 SNHLY, CDR2 FYNNEI. V trimming: 6 bases; J trimming: 2 bases; junction bases outside the gene matches: 15. This CDR3 reads CASSLDRVRTQNYGYTF. In DNA, the CDR3 is TGTGCCAGCAGCTTAGACAGGGTACGAACTCAGAACTATGGCTACACCTTC.

In its sample, this clonotype was seen many times. The genes are TRBV12-3 or TRBV12-4 and TRBJ2-3, with D possibly being TRBD2 (6 bases). V shed 6 bases and J shed 6 bases, with 19 bases lying between them. CDR3 length: 15 amino acids. The CDR3 loop reads CASRLQSGLSDTQYF. The CDR3 DNA reads as TGTGCCAGCAGACTCCAATCGGGACTCAGCGATACGCAGTATTTT.

This chain joins TRBV18 and TRBJ1-1; 8 bases align to TRBD1. Germline V gives CDR1 KGHSH, CDR2 LQKENI. Germline trimming cut 2 bases from V and 1 base from J; bases unmatched to any gene: 12. The length of the CDR3 is 18 residues. CDR3 amino acids: CASSPIPPRQGRNTEAFF. The CDR3 nucleotides are TGTGCCAGCTCACCAATCCCTCCCCGACAGGGGCGGAACACTGAAGCTTTCTTT.

The gene calls are TRBV12-3 or TRBV12-4 and TRBJ2-3, with D possibly being TRBD2 (6 bases). V lost 5 bases to trimming and J lost 5 bases, with 14 bases between them. This CDR3 is built from 14 residues. CDR3 sequence reads: CASSNGTPQDTQYF. DNA for the CDR3: TGTGCCAGCAGTAACGGGACTCCGCAAGATACGCAGTATTTT.

On this clonotype: One end of the junction is discordant with germline, which a read error may explain. The chain combines TRBV6-6 with TRBJ1-6, with D possibly TRBD1 on 6 matching bases. The germline gives CDR1 MNHNY, CDR2 SVGAGI (reference sequence). The CDR3 contains 15 residues. CDR3 DNA: TGTGCCAGCAGCCCCTACAGGGTAGTCGATTCACCCCCCCACTTT. Amino acid sequence: CASSPYRVVDSPPHF.

This clonotype is labeled medium-sized (0.01 to 0.1%). The chain recombines TRBV29-1 with TRBJ2-1; the match to TRBD2 covers 7 bases. Germline V gene data show CDR1 as SQVTM and CDR2 as ANQGSEA. V was pared by 4 bases and J by 9 bases, with 3 bases of the junction left unmatched. The CDR3 has 11 amino acids. CDR3 sequence: CSVGTSAEQFF. CDR3 nucleotide sequence: TGCAGCGTTGGAACTAGCGCTGAGCAGTTCTTC.

V gene TRBV7-3 combines with J gene TRBJ2-2; D gene unclear. The germline V and J ends were trimmed by 2 bases and 7 bases, with 8 bases remaining between them. CDR3 length: 13 amino acids. Germline V gives CDR1 SGHTA, CDR2 FQGTGA. This CDR3 reads CASSLLVGGELFF. The CDR3 nucleotides read TGTGCCAGCAGCTTACTGGTGGGCGGGGAGCTGTTTTTT.

This clonotype showed up just a few times. The V gene is TRBV6-6, the J gene TRBJ2-1; 7 positions agree with TRBD1. The germline CDR1 and CDR2 sequences are MNHNY and SVGAGI (reference sequence). J was trimmed by 0 bases and V by 5 bases; bases with no gene match: 4. This CDR3 region has 15 residues. CDR3 nucleotide sequence: TGTGCCAGCAGTGGGACAGAAAGCTCCTACAATGAGCAGTTCTTC. It is translated as CASSGTESSYNEQFF.

This clonotype was seen at least ten times. The rearrangement uses TRBV29-1 and TRBJ2-1; 7 positions match TRBD1. CDR3 length: 13 residues. V was clipped by 4 bases and J by 4 bases; unmatched bases: 4. Germline CDR1 SQVTM, CDR2 ANQGSEA. The CDR3 DNA sequence: TGCAGCGTTGCGGACAGGCCGTACAATGAGCAGTTCTTC. Translation: CSVADRPYNEQFF.

The rearrangement joins TRBV20-1 to TRBJ1-2; tentatively, D is TRBD1 (6 bases). CDR3 length: 13 amino acids. The V end lost 5 bases, the J end lost 6 bases, and 16 bases lay between the germline ends. Germline V gene lookup returns CDR1 DFQATT and CDR2 SNEGSKA (reference sequence). Written as DNA, the CDR3 is TGCAGTGCTCAAGATCGGGGGGCAGATGGCTACACCTTC. Translated: CSAQDRGADGYTF.

This clonotype was seen repeatedly, ten times or more. The chain employs TRBV3-1 and TRBJ2-3; 12 nucleotides match TRBD2. This CDR3 has 15 amino acids. Germline CDR1 reads LGHDT; CDR2 reads YNNKEL (reference sequence). J was trimmed by 4 bases and V by 4 bases; bases with no gene match: 3. For the CDR3, the DNA is TGTGCCAGCAGCCGGACTAGCGGGGCGGCAGATACGCAGTATTTT. It specifies CASSRTSGAADTQYF.

This clonotype came up many times. The gene calls are TRBV20-1 and TRBJ2-1; D gene uncertain. V shed 3 bases and J shed 8 bases, with 11 bases lying between them. CDR3 length: 12 residues. Germline loops: CDR1 DFQATT, CDR2 SNEGSKA (reference sequence). Written as DNA, the CDR3 is TGCAGTGCTAGCGGCCTCCGCGATGAGCAGTTCTTC. Protein: CSASGLRDEQFF.

In regard to this clonotype: This clone may be a read error of a much larger clone one base away. V gene TRBV5-1 combines with J gene TRBJ1-2; D gene uncertain. The ends were cut back, 3 bases at V and 2 bases at J, with 14 bases in the middle. The CDR3 loop spans 15 amino acids. The germline V gene encodes CDR1 SGHRS and CDR2 YFSETQ. The CDR3 DNA reads TGCGCCAGCAGCTGGGATCCCATCCCCAACTATGGCTACACCTTC. This translates into CASSWDPIPNYGYTF.